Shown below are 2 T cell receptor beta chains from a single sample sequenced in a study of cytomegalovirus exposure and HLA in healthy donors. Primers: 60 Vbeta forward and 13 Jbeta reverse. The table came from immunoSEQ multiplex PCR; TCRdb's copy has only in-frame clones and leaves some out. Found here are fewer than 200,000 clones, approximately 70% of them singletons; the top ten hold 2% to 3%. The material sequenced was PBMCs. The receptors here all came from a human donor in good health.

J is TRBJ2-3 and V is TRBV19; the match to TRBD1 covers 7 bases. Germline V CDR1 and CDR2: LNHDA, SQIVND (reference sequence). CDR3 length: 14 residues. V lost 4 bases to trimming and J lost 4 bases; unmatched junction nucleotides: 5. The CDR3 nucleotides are TGTGCCAGTAGTAGAATGACAGGGTCAGATACGCAGTATTTT. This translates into CASSRMTGSDTQYF. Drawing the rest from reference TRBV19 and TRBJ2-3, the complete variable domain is DGGITQSPKYLFRKEGQNVTLSCEQNLNHDAMYWYRQDPGQGLRLIYYSQIVNDFQKGDIAEGYSVSREKKESFPLTVTSAQKNPTAFYLCASSRMTGSDTQYFGPGTRLTVL.

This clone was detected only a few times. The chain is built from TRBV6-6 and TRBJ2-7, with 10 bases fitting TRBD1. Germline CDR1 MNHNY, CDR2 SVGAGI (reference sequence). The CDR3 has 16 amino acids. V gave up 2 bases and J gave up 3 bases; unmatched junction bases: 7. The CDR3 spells CASSYDRDRGSYEQYF. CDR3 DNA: TGTGCCAGCAGTTACGATCGGGACAGGGGCAGCTACGAGCAGTACTTC.